The present T cell receptor (beta chain) was sequenced within a study of blood T cell repertoires in COVID-19. Looking at the study overall: Samples of COVID-19 (acute and convalescent) were obtained from the United States, Italy and Spain.

The germline gives CDR1 SNHLY, CDR2 FYNNEI. Trimming took 3 bases from V and 6 from J; bases not matched to a gene: 14. The length of the CDR3 is 17 residues. The table came from immunoSEQ multiplex PCR; TCRdb's copy has only in-frame clones and leaves some out. Of under 250,000 clones in the sample, roughly nine tenths were seen once. Input material: peripheral blood. The chain carries TRBV2 and TRBJ1-1; TRBD1 matches 9 bases. The source of this sequence is a man between 60 and 75 years old with acute or convalescent COVID-19. The CDR3 DNA reads TGTGCCAGCAGTGAGAGGGACAGGGTACCTCGAGGCGCTGAAGCTTTCTTT. Its translation: CASSERDRVPRGAEAFF.